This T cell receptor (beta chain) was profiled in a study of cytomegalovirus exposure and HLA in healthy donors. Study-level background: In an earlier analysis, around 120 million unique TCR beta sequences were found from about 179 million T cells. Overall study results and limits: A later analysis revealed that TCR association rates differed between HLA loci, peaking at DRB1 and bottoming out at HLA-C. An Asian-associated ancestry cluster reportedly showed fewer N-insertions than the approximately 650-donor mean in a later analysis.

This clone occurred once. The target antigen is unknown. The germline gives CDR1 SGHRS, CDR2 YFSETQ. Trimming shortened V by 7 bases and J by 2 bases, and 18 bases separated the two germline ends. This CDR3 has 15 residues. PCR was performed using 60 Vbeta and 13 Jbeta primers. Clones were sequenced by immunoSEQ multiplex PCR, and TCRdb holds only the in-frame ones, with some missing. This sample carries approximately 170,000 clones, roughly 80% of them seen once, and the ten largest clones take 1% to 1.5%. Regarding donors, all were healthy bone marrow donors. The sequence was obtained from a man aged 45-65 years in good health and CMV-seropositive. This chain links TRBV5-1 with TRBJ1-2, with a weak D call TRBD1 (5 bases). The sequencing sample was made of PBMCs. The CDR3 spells CASARESRGNYGYTF. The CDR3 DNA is TGCGCCAGCGCAAGGGAATCTAGGGGAAACTATGGCTACACCTTC.